Listed below are T cell receptor beta chains from one sample, sequenced in a study of T cell repertoires in cytomegalovirus infection. Via MiXCR, TCRdb re-called the reads, giving one row per CDR3 protein. This sample has 150,000 to 200,000 distinct CDR3 sequences, with 13% to 15% found just once. The sequenced sample was PBMCs. The receptor set was obtained from a human donor in good health (CMV status not recorded). Some clones in this sample may be carry-over from other donors' samples. Both conserved end residues are part of each CDR3. D genes are given only for firm matches. Some rows have no size entry. The others give once, few or many, or a class for an expanded clone.

J gene | CDR3 length | V gene | clone size | D gene | CDR3 DNA | CDR3 protein
TRBJ2-7 | 15 | TRBV27 | few | NA | TGTGCCAGCAGTTTATCCCCGGACTACTCCTACGAGCAGTACTTC | CASSLSPDYSYEQYF
TRBJ2-5 | 15 | TRBV20-1 | few | TRBD2 | TGCAGTGCCGGAAGGCAGCGGGGCAACCAAGAGACCCAGTACTTC | CSAGRQRGNQETQYF
TRBJ1-1 | 15 | TRBV18 | NA | NA | TGTGCCAGCTCACCACCCGGAAAGGGGCGCACTGAAGCTTTCTTT | CASSPPGKGRTEAFF
TRBJ2-7 | 15 | TRBV11-1 | few | NA | TGTGCCAGCAGCTTAGAAGTGGGAATCATCTACGAGCAGTACTTC | CASSLEVGIIYEQYF
TRBJ2-7 | 14 | TRBV7-2 | many | TRBD1 | TGTGCCAGCAGCCCTGACAGGGGTATCTACGAGCAGTACTTC | CASSPDRGIYEQYF
TRBJ1-5 | 14 | TRBV6-1 | many | TRBD1 | TGTGCCAGCAGTACGGGACAGGGGAATCAGCCCCAGCATTTT | CASSTGQGNQPQHF
TRBJ2-3 | 15 | TRBV12-3/TRBV12-4 | many | NA | TGTGCCAGCAGCACCCTGACCACTGGCACAGATACGCAGTATTTT | CASSTLTTGTDTQYF
TRBJ2-2 | 16 | TRBV7-9 | many | TRBD2 | TGTGCCAGCAGCATCGATAGCGGGAGCCAACCCGGGGAGCTGTTTTTT | CASSIDSGSQPGELFF
TRBJ1-3 | 15 | TRBV20-1 | NA | NA | TGCAGTGCTAGAGCTCCCTTTAGGCCTGGAAACACCATATATTTT | CSARAPFRPGNTIYF
TRBJ1-3 | 16 | TRBV12-3/TRBV12-4 | many | NA | TGTGCCAGCAGTTCCCCACGGGGGGCAAGTGGAAACACCATATATTTT | CASSSPRGASGNTIYF
TRBJ1-1 | 16 | TRBV25-1 | few | NA | TGTGCCACCATGCGCGGGGGCACCTTACTGAACACTGAAGCTTTCTTT | CATMRGGTLLNTEAFF
TRBJ2-6 | 17 | TRBV27 | few | NA | TGTGCCAGCAGTTTTGGACAGCCGTCTCCTGGGGCCAACGTCCTGACTTTC | CASSFGQPSPGANVLTF
TRBJ1-1 | 15 | TRBV29-1 | many | TRBD1 | TGCAGCGTTAGCCACAGGGGGATGGTAAACACTGAAGCTTTCTTT | CSVSHRGMVNTEAFF
TRBJ2-7 | 15 | TRBV6-2/TRBV6-3 | NA | NA | TGTGCCAGCAGTGGAAACTACCTCAGCTCCTACGAGCAGTACTTC | CASSGNYLSSYEQYF
TRBJ2-5 | 13 | TRBV10-3 | once | NA | TGTGCCATCAACCGGGACGGACAAGAGACCCAGTACTTC | CAINRDGQETQYF
TRBJ1-2 | 14 | TRBV29-1 | few | NA | TGCAGCGTTGACGGCCAGGGTTCTAACTATGGCTACACCTTC | CSVDGQGSNYGYTF
TRBJ2-6 | 17 | TRBV2 | few | TRBD1 | TGTGCCAGCAGACTCCTTACAGGGGGCGCTGGGGCCAACGTCCTGACTTTC | CASRLLTGGAGANVLTF
TRBJ2-5 | 12 | TRBV20-1 | NA | NA | TGCAGTGCTAGAGGAGGAGTTGAGACCCAGTACTTC | CSARGGVETQYF
TRBJ1-1 | 12 | TRBV12-3/TRBV12-4 | NA | NA | TGTGCCAGCAGTCGACGGTCCTCTGAAGCTTTCTTT | CASSRRSSEAFF
TRBJ2-1 | 15 | TRBV7-2 | many | NA | TGTGCCAGCAGCCCAGACAGCAGCGGAGACAATGAGCAGTTCTTC | CASSPDSSGDNEQFF
TRBJ2-3 | 16 | TRBV7-2 | many | TRBD2 | TGTGCCAGCAGCCACGACCGGGGGGATGACACAGATACGCAGTATTTT | CASSHDRGDDTDTQYF
TRBJ1-2 | 15 | TRBV25-1 | few | TRBD1 | TGTGCCAGCAGTGAATCCGGGACAGGGAACTATGGCTACACCTTC | CASSESGTGNYGYTF
TRBJ2-3 | 13 | TRBV6-2/TRBV6-3 | many | NA | TGTGCCAGCAGTTACTCAACCACAGATACGCAGTATTTT | CASSYSTTDTQYF
TRBJ1-1 | 12 | TRBV12-3/TRBV12-4 | many | NA | TGTGCCAGCAGTTTTGGGGACACTGAAGCTTTCTTT | CASSFGDTEAFF
TRBJ1-2 | 13 | TRBV27 | NA | TRBD1 | TGTGCCACTACAGGGGGGAAGGACTATGGCTACACCTTC | CATTGGKDYGYTF
TRBJ2-5 | 19 | TRBV5-5 | few | TRBD1 | TGTGCCAGCAGCTTGGACATACCCACCGGGACAGGGGGCAGCAAGACCCAGTACTTC | CASSLDIPTGTGGSKTQYF
TRBJ2-3 | 14 | TRBV25-1 | many | NA | TGTGCCAGCAGTCCCTTCGGTTTGACAGATACGCAGTATTTT | CASSPFGLTDTQYF
TRBJ1-2 | 18 | TRBV7-2 | many | NA | TGTGCCAGCAGCTTAGCGACAAGCATCGGGGTCTCTAGCTATGGCTACACCTTC | CASSLATSIGVSSYGYTF
TRBJ1-1 | 15 | TRBV7-2 | many | TRBD1 | TGTGCCAGCAGCTTAGACCGGACAGGGGTAACTGAAGCTTTCTTT | CASSLDRTGVTEAFF
TRBJ2-2 | 16 | TRBV7-2 | many | NA | TGTGCCAGCAGCTTATGGGGTCGCGCGAACACCGGGGAGCTGTTTTTT | CASSLWGRANTGELFF
TRBJ2-7 | 13 | TRBV7-6 | many | NA | TGTGCCAGCAGCTCCCCACCCTTTGGGGAGCAGTACTTC | CASSSPPFGEQYF
TRBJ1-6 | 12 | TRBV12-3/TRBV12-4 | many | NA | TGTGCCAGCAGTTTTTGGGCAGAGCCCCTCCACTTT | CASSFWAEPLHF
TRBJ1-6 | 15 | TRBV10-3 | few | TRBD1 | TGTGCCATCAGCATGACAGGGAATAGCAATTCACCCCTCCACTTT | CAISMTGNSNSPLHF
TRBJ1-3 | 15 | TRBV7-9 | few | TRBD1 | TGTGCCAGCATCGGGACAGGGACCTCTGGAAACACCATATATTTT | CASIGTGTSGNTIYF
TRBJ2-4 | 19 | TRBV28 | many | TRBD2 | TGTGCCAGCAGTGCCACTAGCGGGAGGGCCCGGGGCCTGGTAGGCATTCAGTACTTC | CASSATSGRARGLVGIQYF
TRBJ2-1 | 16 | TRBV14 | many | TRBD2 | TGTGCCAGCACCGGCCTTTCTAGCGGGAGGACCAATGAGCAGTTCTTC | CASTGLSSGRTNEQFF
TRBJ2-7 | 15 | TRBV2 | NA | TRBD1 | TGTGCCAGCAGCATATATGGGACAGGGTCCTACGAGCAGTACTTC | CASSIYGTGSYEQYF
TRBJ2-4 | 17 | TRBV4-3 | NA | NA | TGCGCCAGCAGCCAAGATCCGGCAGGGGTAGCCAAAAACATTCAGTACTTC | CASSQDPAGVAKNIQYF
TRBJ1-1 | 14 | TRBV5-1 | few | NA | TGCGCCAGCAGCTTGAAAGGGATCGACACTGAAGCTTTCTTT | CASSLKGIDTEAFF
TRBJ2-2 | 16 | TRBV10-3 | few | TRBD2 | TGTGCCATCAGTGAGTCTAGCCTAGCGGGGGCCGGGGAGCTGTTTTTT | CAISESSLAGAGELFF
TRBJ2-2 | 17 | TRBV5-1 | once | TRBD2 | TGCGCCAGCAGCTTGGCCATCCTAGCGGGAAACACCGGGGAGCTGTTTTTT | CASSLAILAGNTGELFF
TRBJ1-1 | 13 | TRBV12-3/TRBV12-4 | many | NA | TGTGCCAGCAGTTGGAACAGGGACGCTGAAGCTTTCTTT | CASSWNRDAEAFF
TRBJ2-3 | 14 | TRBV5-6 | NA | TRBD2 | TGTGCCAGCAGCTATAGCGGGGGAAAAGATACGCAGTATTTT | CASSYSGGKDTQYF
TRBJ2-7 | 15 | TRBV19 | NA | TRBD1 | TGTGCCAGTAGTATAAGTGGGACAGGGGTCTACGAGCAGTACTTC | CASSISGTGVYEQYF
TRBJ2-1 | 13 | TRBV7-3 | few | NA | TGTGCCAGCAGCTTAGGGCTAGCGCATGAGCAGTTCTTC | CASSLGLAHEQFF
TRBJ2-4 | 16 | TRBV28 | few | TRBD1 | TGTGCCAGCAGTTTAACAGGACAGGGGTCCCGAAACATTCAGTACTTC | CASSLTGQGSRNIQYF
TRBJ1-5 | 17 | TRBV28 | many | TRBD1 | TGTGCCAGCAGTTGGTTTCAAGTGGACAGGGGGAATCAGCCCCAGCATTTT | CASSWFQVDRGNQPQHF
TRBJ2-7 | 15 | TRBV5-1 | NA | NA | TGCGCAAGCAGGCGGTGGCCAGCGGGCGAAGGCGAGCAGTACTTC | CASRRWPAGEGEQYF
TRBJ1-1 | 12 | TRBV2 | NA | NA | TGTGCCAGCAGTGAAGCGGGTAGGGACGCTTTCTTT | CASSEAGRDAFF
TRBJ2-7 | 14 | TRBV19 | NA | TRBD2 | TGTGCCAGTAGTATAAACGGGGGGGTCTACGAGCAGTACTTC | CASSINGGVYEQYF
TRBJ1-6 | 15 | TRBV7-9 | few | TRBD1 | TGTGCCAGCAGCTTGTCCGGCGACAGGGGTTCACCCCTCCACTTT | CASSLSGDRGSPLHF
TRBJ1-5 | 12 | TRBV7-6 | many | NA | TGTGCCAGCAGCTTACCCTTTCAGCCCCAGCATTTT | CASSLPFQPQHF
TRBJ1-1 | 14 | TRBV7-2 | many | NA | TGTGCCAGCAGCTTCGACAGACTGAACACTGAAGCTTTCTTT | CASSFDRLNTEAFF
TRBJ1-2 | 12 | TRBV11-2 | few | NA | TGTGCCAGCGATGATGGGGGTGGCGGCTACACCTTC | CASDDGGGGYTF
TRBJ1-6 | 13 | TRBV14 | few | TRBD1 | TGTGCCAGCAGTGGGACAGGGGTTTCACCCCTCCACTTT | CASSGTGVSPLHF
TRBJ2-2 | 19 | TRBV7-3 | many | TRBD2 | TGTGCCAGCAGCCTACTCCACCCCGGGACTAGCGGGAGAATGGGGGAGCTGTTTTTT | CASSLLHPGTSGRMGELFF
TRBJ2-7 | 15 | TRBV7-2 | many | NA | TGTGCCAGCAGCTTCTACTGGACAATCTCCTACGAGCAGTACTTC | CASSFYWTISYEQYF
TRBJ1-1 | 15 | TRBV7-9 | many | NA | TGTGCCAGCAGCCGTGAGAGGGTTATGCACACTGAAGCTTTCTTT | CASSRERVMHTEAFF